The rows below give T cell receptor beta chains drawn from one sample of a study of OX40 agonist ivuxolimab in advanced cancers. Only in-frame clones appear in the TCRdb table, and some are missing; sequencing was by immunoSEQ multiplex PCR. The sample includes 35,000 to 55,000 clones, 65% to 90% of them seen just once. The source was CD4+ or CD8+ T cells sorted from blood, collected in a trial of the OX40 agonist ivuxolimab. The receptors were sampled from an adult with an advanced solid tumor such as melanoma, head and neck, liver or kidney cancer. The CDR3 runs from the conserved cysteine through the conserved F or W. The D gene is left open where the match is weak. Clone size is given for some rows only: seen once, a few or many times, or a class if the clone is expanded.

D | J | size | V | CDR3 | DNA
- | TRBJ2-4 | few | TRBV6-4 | CASSDSPRKPKNIQYF | TGTGCCAGCAGTGACAGTCCGCGGAAACCCAAAAACATTCAGTACTTC
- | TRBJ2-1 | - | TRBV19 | CATKRLSTADNEQFF | TGTGCCACCAAAAGGTTGTCAACAGCAGACAATGAGCAGTTCTTC
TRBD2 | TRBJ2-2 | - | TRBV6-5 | CASSYGRGTGELFF | TGTGCCAGCAGTTACGGGAGGGGCACCGGGGAGCTGTTTTTT
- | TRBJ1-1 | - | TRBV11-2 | CASSPDRLNTEAFF | TGTGCCAGCAGCCCAGACAGGCTGAACACTGAAGCTTTCTTT
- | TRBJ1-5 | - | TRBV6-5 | CASRRTWDSNQPQHF | TGTGCCAGCAGACGGACGTGGGATAGCAATCAGCCCCAGCATTTT
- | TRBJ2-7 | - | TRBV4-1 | CASSHPPGATYEQYF | TGCGCCAGCAGCCACCCCCCTGGGGCCACCTACGAGCAGTACTTC
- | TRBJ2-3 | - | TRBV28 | CASRPGTDTQYF | TGTGCCAGCAGGCCGGGCACAGATACGCAGTATTTT
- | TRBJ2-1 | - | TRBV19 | CASSMETAPYNEQFF | TGTGCCAGTAGTATGGAGACAGCTCCCTACAATGAGCAGTTCTTC
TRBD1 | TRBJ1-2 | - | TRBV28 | CASRTQGADGYTF | TGTGCCAGCAGAACACAGGGGGCGGATGGCTACACCTTC
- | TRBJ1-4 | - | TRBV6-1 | CASSGTERDSGPTNEKLFF | TGTGCCAGCAGTGGAACCGAACGGGACTCGGGACCGACTAATGAAAAACTGTTTTTT
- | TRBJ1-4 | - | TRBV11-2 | CASSLGTKLFF | TGTGCCAGCAGCTTAGGGACAAAACTGTTTTTT
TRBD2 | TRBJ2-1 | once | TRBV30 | CAWETSGRAIRYNEQFF | TGTGCCTGGGAGACTAGCGGGAGGGCCATTCGCTACAATGAGCAGTTCTTC
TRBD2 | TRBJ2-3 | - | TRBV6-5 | CASSPRGGTDTQYF | TGTGCCAGCAGCCCCCGGGGGGGCACAGATACGCAGTATTTT
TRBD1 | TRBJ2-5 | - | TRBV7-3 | CASSRTGQGETQYF | TGTGCCAGCAGCCGAACGGGACAGGGAGAGACCCAGTACTTC
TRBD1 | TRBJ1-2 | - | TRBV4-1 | CASSQDPGTGATIGYTF | TGCGCCAGCAGCCAAGATCCCGGGACAGGGGCCACTATTGGCTACACCTTC
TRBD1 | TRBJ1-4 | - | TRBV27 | CASSDRDRGRAEKLFF | TGTGCCAGCAGTGACCGGGACAGGGGGCGCGCTGAAAAACTGTTTTTT
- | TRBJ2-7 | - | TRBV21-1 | CASSADPTGDTYEQYF | TGTGCCAGCAGCGCAGACCCGACAGGGGATACCTACGAGCAGTACTTC
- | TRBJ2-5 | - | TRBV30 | CAWSHGLRETQYF | TGTGCCTGGAGCCACGGCCTCAGGGAGACCCAGTACTTC
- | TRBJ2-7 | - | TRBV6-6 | CASSTELGAGSYEQYF | TGTGCCAGCAGTACTGAACTTGGGGCTGGCTCCTACGAGCAGTACTTC
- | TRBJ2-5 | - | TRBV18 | CASSPRLQETQYF | TGTGCCAGCTCACCCCGCCTCCAAGAGACCCAGTACTTC
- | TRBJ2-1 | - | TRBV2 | CASSEGSYNEQFF | TGTGCCAGCAGTGAAGGGAGCTACAATGAGCAGTTCTTC
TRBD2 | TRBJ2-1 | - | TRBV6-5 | CATGTGTSINEQFF | TGTGCCACCGGAACCGGGACTAGCATAAATGAGCAGTTCTTC
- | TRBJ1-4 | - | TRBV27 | CASKNSRGEANEKLFF | TGTGCCAGCAAGAACTCAAGGGGGGAAGCTAATGAAAAACTGTTTTTT
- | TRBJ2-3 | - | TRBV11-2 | CASSLYLSTDTQYF | TGTGCCAGCAGCTTATATCTGAGCACAGATACGCAGTATTTT
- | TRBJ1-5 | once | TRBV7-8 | CASSLLSGVQPQHF | TGTGCCAGCAGCTTATTATCAGGGGTACAGCCCCAGCATTTT
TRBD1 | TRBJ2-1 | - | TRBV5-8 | CASSLKGQGGWTEQFF | TGTGCCAGCAGCTTGAAGGGACAGGGGGGGTGGACTGAGCAGTTCTTC
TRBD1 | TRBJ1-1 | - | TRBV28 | CASRKLTGVNTEAFF | TGTGCCAGCAGAAAACTAACAGGGGTAAACACTGAAGCTTTCTTT
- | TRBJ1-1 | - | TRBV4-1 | CASSQAPPKTLFAEAFF | TGCGCCAGCAGCCAAGCCCCCCCGAAGACATTATTCGCTGAAGCTTTCTTT
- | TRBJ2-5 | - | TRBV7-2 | CASSLGPVTTQETQYF | TGTGCCAGCAGCTTAGGACCGGTGACTACCCAAGAGACCCAGTACTTC
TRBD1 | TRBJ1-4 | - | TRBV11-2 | CASSADRGQWEKLFF | TGTGCCAGCAGCGCGGACAGGGGACAATGGGAAAAACTGTTTTTT
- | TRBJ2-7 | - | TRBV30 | CAWSRIAQYF | TGTGCCTGGAGTAGGATTGCGCAGTACTTC
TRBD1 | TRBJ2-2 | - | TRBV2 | CATRRTGTYTGELFF | TGTGCCACCAGAAGGACAGGGACTTACACCGGGGAGCTGTTTTTT
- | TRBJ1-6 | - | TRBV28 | CASSLLEDSSPLHF | TGTGCCAGCAGTTTATTAGAGGATAGCTCACCCCTCCACTTT
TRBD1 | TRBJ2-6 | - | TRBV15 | CATSSGTAPSGANVLTF | TGTGCCACCAGCAGCGGGACAGCCCCCTCTGGGGCCAACGTCCTGACTTTC
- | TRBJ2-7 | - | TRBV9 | CASSLGEHRTYEQYF | TGTGCCAGCAGCCTAGGCGAGCATAGGACCTACGAGCAGTACTTC
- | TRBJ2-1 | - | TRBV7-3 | CASSISGTVSDEQFF | TGTGCCAGCAGCATCTCCGGGACTGTGTCGGATGAGCAGTTCTTC
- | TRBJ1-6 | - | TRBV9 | CASSVAVQNNSPLHF | TGTGCCAGCAGCGTAGCGGTCCAGAATAATTCACCCCTCCACTTT
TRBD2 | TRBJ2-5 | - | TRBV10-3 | CAISESGLGETQYF | TGTGCCATCAGTGAGTCCGGACTAGGAGAGACCCAGTACTTC
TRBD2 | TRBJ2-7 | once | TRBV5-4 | CASSATSGSNYEQYF | TGTGCCAGCAGCGCGACTAGCGGGAGTAACTACGAGCAGTACTTC
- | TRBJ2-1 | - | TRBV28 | CASRSSYNEQFF | TGTGCCAGCAGGAGCTCCTACAATGAGCAGTTCTTC
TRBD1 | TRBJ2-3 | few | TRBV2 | CATRRGQGYRTTDTQYF | TGTGCCACCCGTCGGGGACAGGGGTACCGAACTACAGATACGCAGTATTTT
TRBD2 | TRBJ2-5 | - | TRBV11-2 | CASSLERLAEQETQYF | TGTGCCAGCAGCTTAGAAAGGCTAGCGGAACAAGAGACCCAGTACTTC
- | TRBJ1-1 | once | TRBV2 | CASSVRGNTEAFF | TGTGCCAGCAGTGTTCGGGGGAACACTGAAGCTTTCTTT
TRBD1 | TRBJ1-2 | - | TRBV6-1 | CASSAGQGYGYTF | TGTGCCAGCAGTGCGGGACAGGGATATGGCTACACCTTC
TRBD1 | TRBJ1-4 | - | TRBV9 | CASSVDRGSKEKLFF | TGTGCCAGCAGCGTAGACAGGGGCTCGAAGGAAAAACTGTTTTTT
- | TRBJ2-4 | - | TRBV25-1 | CASSSVRIPKAKNIQYF | TGTGCCAGCAGTTCGGTCCGGATCCCGAAAGCCAAAAACATTCAGTACTTC
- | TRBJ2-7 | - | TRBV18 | CASSPVSTAYEQYF | TGTGCCAGCTCACCAGTTTCTACGGCCTACGAGCAGTACTTC
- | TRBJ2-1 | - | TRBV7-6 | CASSAWGNEQFF | TGTGCCAGCAGCGCCTGGGGGAATGAGCAGTTCTTC
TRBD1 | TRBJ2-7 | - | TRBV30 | CAWSRNRGYEQYF | TGTGCCTGGAGTAGGAACAGGGGCTACGAGCAGTACTTC
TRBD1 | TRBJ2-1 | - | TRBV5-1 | CASGETGDRYNEQFF | TGCGCCAGCGGAGAAACAGGGGATAGATACAATGAGCAGTTCTTC
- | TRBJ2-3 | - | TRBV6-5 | CASRRDFPSTDTQYF | TGTGCCAGCAGGCGGGACTTTCCTAGCACAGATACGCAGTATTTT
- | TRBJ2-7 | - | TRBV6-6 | CASSRPQGPEQYF | TGTGCCAGCAGTCGACCCCAGGGGCCCGAGCAGTACTTC
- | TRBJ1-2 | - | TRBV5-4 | CASRLQGGFGGYTF | TGTGCCAGCAGGCTCCAGGGAGGATTCGGTGGCTACACCTTC
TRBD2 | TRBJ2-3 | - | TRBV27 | CASRRGAGTDTQYF | TGTGCCAGCCGGCGGGGGGCCGGCACAGATACGCAGTATTTT
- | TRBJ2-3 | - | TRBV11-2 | CASSFRDGTDTQYF | TGTGCCAGCAGCTTCCGGGACGGCACAGATACGCAGTATTTT
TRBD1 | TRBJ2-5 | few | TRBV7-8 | CASSFYRGRVETQYF | TGTGCCAGCAGCTTTTACAGGGGGCGAGTGGAGACCCAGTACTTC
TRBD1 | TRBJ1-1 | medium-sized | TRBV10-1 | CASRGTGEAFF | TGCGCCAGCAGAGGGACAGGGGAGGCTTTCTTT
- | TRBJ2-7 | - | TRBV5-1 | CASSLGGRGRTTYEQYF | TGCGCCAGCAGCTTGGGGGGCAGGGGCAGAACCACCTACGAGCAGTACTTC
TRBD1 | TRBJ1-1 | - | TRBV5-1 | CASGQTGKNTEAFF | TGCGCCAGCGGACAGACAGGGAAGAACACTGAAGCTTTCTTT
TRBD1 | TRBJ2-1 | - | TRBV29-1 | CGGGQGPNEQFF | TGCGGAGGGGGACAGGGTCCCAATGAGCAGTTCTTC